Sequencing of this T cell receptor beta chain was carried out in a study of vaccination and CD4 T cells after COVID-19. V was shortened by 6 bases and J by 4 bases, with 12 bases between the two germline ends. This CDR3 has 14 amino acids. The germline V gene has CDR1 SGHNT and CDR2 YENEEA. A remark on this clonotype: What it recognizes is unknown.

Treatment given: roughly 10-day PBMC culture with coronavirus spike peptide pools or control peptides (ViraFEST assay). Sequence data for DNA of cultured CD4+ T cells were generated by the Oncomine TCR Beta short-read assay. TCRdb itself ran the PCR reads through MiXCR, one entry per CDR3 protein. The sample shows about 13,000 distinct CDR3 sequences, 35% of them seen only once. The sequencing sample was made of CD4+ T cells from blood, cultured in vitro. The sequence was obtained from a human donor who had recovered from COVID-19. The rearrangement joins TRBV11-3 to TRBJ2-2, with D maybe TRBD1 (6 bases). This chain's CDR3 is CASSPGQRTGELFF. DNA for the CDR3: TGTGCCAGCAGTCCAGGACAGCGCACCGGGGAGCTGTTTTTT.